This T cell receptor beta chain came from a study of OX40 agonist ivuxolimab in advanced cancers. Whole-study findings and limits: Clonal expansion from baseline to week 6 occurred in both CD4+ and CD8+ T cells.

Patients had blood sampled at baseline and again on cycle 4 day 1 and cycle 7 day 1. V was shortened by 5 bases and J by 8 bases, with 21 bases between the two germline ends. Germline-derived CDR1 and CDR2 are LNHDA and SQIVND (reference sequence). CDR3 length equals 16 residues. This clone was seen just once. As yet, its antigen is unknown. Repertoires were generated with immunoSEQ multiplex PCR, while TCRdb's copy carries only in-frame clones and drops some. The sample includes roughly 65,000 clones, roughly 87% of them seen just once. The V gene is TRBV19, the J gene TRBJ1-4; D is ambiguous. The sequence came from an adult with an advanced solid tumor such as melanoma, head and neck, liver or kidney cancer. Sequences were derived from CD4+ or CD8+ T cells sorted from blood, sampled in a trial of the OX40 agonist ivuxolimab. In DNA, the CDR3 is TGTGCCAGTAGTGTCGGGAGCTCCCCAAACAAGGAAAAACTGTTTTTT. Protein product: CASSVGSSPNKEKLFF.